This T cell receptor beta chain emerged from a study of response to subunit inactivated influenza vaccine. This CDR3 comprises 13 residues. Deletions cut 0 bases from V and 6 bases from J, with 8 bases between. CDR1 is LNHNV and CDR2 is YYDKDF in the germline V gene (reference sequence). Overall study findings and caveats: Authors suggested each seasonal flu vaccination may recruit only limited numbers of new T cells.

TCRdb redid the calling of the RT-PCR reads with MiXCR, one entry per CDR3 protein. Among around 790,000 distinct CDR3 sequences listed, 21% were seen once. A note on this clonotype: What it recognizes is unknown.

The sequence was collected from a man aged 50 or older who received an inactivated influenza vaccine. The V gene is TRBV15, the J gene TRBJ1-1; the D is unclear. Sequencing used PBMCs from blood, obtained around 5 days after vaccination. CDR3 in amino acids: CATSREGRSEAFF. The CDR3, as DNA: TGTGCCACCAGCAGAGAGGGGAGGTCTGAAGCTTTCTTT. The entire variable domain, with the rest obtained from reference TRBV15 and TRBJ1-1, is as follows: DAMVIQNPRYQVTQFGKPVTLSCSQTLNHNVMYWYQQKSSQAPKLLFHYYDKDFNNEADTPDNFQSRRPNTSFCFLDIRSPGLGDTAMYLCATSREGRSEAFFGQGTRLTVV.